This is a list of T cell receptor beta chains from one sample in a study of T cell changes during pregnancy in multiple sclerosis. Sequencing used immunoSEQ multiplex PCR; TCRdb keeps in-frame clones, though not all of them. The sample consists of fewer than 20,000 clones, approximately 86% of them appearing once. Material: CD8+ T cells from peripheral blood mononuclear cells, obtained after pregnancy. The receptor set was obtained from a female donor in good health, enrolled as a control in a pregnancy study. Both conserved end residues are part of each CDR3. Each record gives: CDR3 length, J gene, clone size, V gene, D gene, CDR3 protein, CDR3 DNA. The D gene is left open where the match is weak. Where a row states a size, it is once, few, many or the class of an expanded clone; other rows omit it.

14 | TRBJ1-6 | NA | TRBV7-9 | NA | CASSLEFGNSPLHF | TGTGCCAGCAGCTTAGAGTTCGGGAATTCACCCCTCCACTTT
14 | TRBJ1-4 | NA | TRBV6-1 | TRBD1 | CASSDWDRGQKLFF | TGTGCCAGCAGCGATTGGGACAGGGGGCAGAAACTGTTTTTT
18 | TRBJ1-6 | NA | TRBV7-9 | TRBD1 | CASSVTGGFDSYNSPLHF | TGTGCCAGCAGCGTCACAGGGGGATTCGACTCCTATAATTCACCCCTCCACTTT
13 | TRBJ2-7 | NA | TRBV7-6 | TRBD2 | CATASGFSYEQYF | TGTGCCACTGCTAGCGGGTTTTCCTACGAGCAGTACTTC
14 | TRBJ2-7 | NA | TRBV6-1 | NA | CASSGRGSSYEQYF | TGTGCCAGCAGTGGGCGTGGGAGCTCCTACGAGCAGTACTTC
11 | TRBJ1-2 | NA | TRBV29-1 | TRBD1 | CSVYRGLGYTF | TGCAGCGTGTACAGGGGGCTGGGCTACACCTTC
15 | TRBJ2-3 | NA | TRBV6-1 | TRBD2 | CASSDVAGEGNTQYF | TGTGCCAGCAGTGATGTAGCGGGAGAGGGGAATACGCAGTATTTT
11 | TRBJ2-1 | once | TRBV7-6 | NA | CASSVGLEQFF | TGTGCCAGCAGCGTGGGACTTGAGCAGTTCTTC
15 | TRBJ1-4 | NA | TRBV2 | NA | CASSERPVPNEKLFF | TGTGCCAGCAGTGAGAGGCCAGTTCCTAATGAAAAACTGTTTTTT
20 | TRBJ2-1 | NA | TRBV14 | TRBD1 | CASSRTGETFYSSPYNEQFF | TGTGCCAGCAGCCGGACAGGGGAGACTTTCTACTCCTCGCCCTACAATGAGCAGTTCTTC
15 | TRBJ1-2 | once | TRBV6-5 | TRBD1 | CASSHPGQGNYGYTF | TGTGCCAGCAGTCACCCAGGACAGGGCAACTATGGCTACACCTTC
16 | TRBJ2-7 | NA | TRBV10-3 | NA | CAISGEYRGSFDEQYF | TGTGCCATCAGTGGGGAATATAGGGGATCCTTCGACGAGCAGTACTTC
15 | TRBJ2-7 | NA | TRBV2 | TRBD1 | CASTQGGQPKYEQYF | TGTGCCAGTACTCAAGGGGGACAGCCTAAATACGAGCAGTACTTC
16 | TRBJ2-3 | NA | TRBV19 | NA | CASSGSLTGSPDTQYF | TGTGCCAGTAGTGGATCTCTGACGGGGTCCCCAGATACGCAGTATTTT
14 | TRBJ2-2 | once | TRBV29-1 | TRBD2 | CSVVWTSGTGELFF | TGCAGCGTTGTTTGGACTAGTGGGACCGGGGAGCTGTTTTTT
13 | TRBJ2-2 | NA | TRBV5-5 | NA | CASSSRPTGELFF | TGTGCCAGCAGCTCCAGGCCCACCGGGGAGCTGTTTTTT
15 | TRBJ1-4 | once | TRBV7-9 | TRBD1 | CASSLEGQGYEKLFF | TGTGCCAGCAGCTTAGAGGGACAGGGGTATGAAAAACTGTTTTTT